The clone carrying this TCR beta chain showed up just once. This entry belongs to a study of shared T cell receptors in the human thymus. Clones were read by immunoSEQ multiplex PCR, and TCRdb kept only the in-frame ones, dropping some. Of under 850,000 clones in the sample, around 89% were seen once. V shed 2 bases and J 9 bases; nucleotides not matched to a gene: 9. The CDR3 sequence is 14 residues long. Germline CDR1 reads SGHRS; CDR2 reads YFSETQ. The same sample was also studied in work on human thymus T cells. As reported in that work: The thymus tissue came from resections taken during corrective heart surgery. There appeared to be biased usage of V and J genes in thymic and blood repertoires. There were highly overlapping thymic repertoires among unrelated individuals, as related research reported.

The clonotype originates from a boy in the first two years of life with a congenital heart defect. The source material was thymocytes. J is TRBJ2-5 and V is TRBV5-1; 8 bases agree with TRBD1. The CDR3 here is CASSFEQGELSQYF. The CDR3 DNA is TGCGCCAGCAGCTTTGAACAGGGGGAACTGTCCCAGTACTTC.